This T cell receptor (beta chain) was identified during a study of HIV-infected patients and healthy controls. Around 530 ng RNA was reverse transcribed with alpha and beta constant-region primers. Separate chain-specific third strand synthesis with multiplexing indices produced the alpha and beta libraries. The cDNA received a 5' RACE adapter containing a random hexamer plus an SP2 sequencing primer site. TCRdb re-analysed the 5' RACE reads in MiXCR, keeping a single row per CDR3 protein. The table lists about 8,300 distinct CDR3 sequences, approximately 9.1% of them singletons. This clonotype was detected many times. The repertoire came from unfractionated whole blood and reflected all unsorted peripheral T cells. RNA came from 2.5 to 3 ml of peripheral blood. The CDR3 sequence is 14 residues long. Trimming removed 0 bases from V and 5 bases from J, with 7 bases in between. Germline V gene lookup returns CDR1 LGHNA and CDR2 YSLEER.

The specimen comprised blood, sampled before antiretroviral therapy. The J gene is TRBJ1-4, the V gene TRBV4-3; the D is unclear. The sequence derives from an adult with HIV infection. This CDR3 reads CASSQDRLNEKLFF. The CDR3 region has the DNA TGCGCCAGCAGCCAAGATCGCCTGAATGAAAAACTGTTTTTT.